These 28 T cell receptor beta chains came from one sample sequenced in a study of tumor-infiltrating lymphocytes in oesophageal squamous cell carcinoma. One entry per CDR3 protein, called by TCRdb with MiXCR from the PCR reads. This table has some 19,000 distinct CDR3 sequences, around 35% appearing once. The sequenced sample consisted of esophageal tumor tissue. These receptors all stem from a male donor with esophageal squamous cell carcinoma.

The sample holds many counts of this clonotype. The chain combines TRBV6-1 with TRBJ2-7, with no clear D. The CDR3 loop spans 15 amino acids. Trimming removed 2 bases at V and 0 bases at J, with 11 bases between. From germline, CDR1 is MNHNS and CDR2 SASEGT. The CDR3, as DNA: TGTGCCAGCAGTGAAACCGGGCGGCTCTCCTACGAGCAGTACTTC. It specifies CASSETGRLSYEQYF.

In nucleotides, the CDR3 is TGCGCCAGCAGCCAAGGGCCGACAGGGAGTATCTATGGCTACACCTTC. This codes for CASSQGPTGSIYGYTF. This rearrangement joins TRBV4-1 to TRBJ1-2; 7 bases map to TRBD1. The CDR3 is made up of 16 amino acids. Germline CDR1 MGHRA, CDR2 YSYEKL. The J segment lost 4 bases and the V segment lost 1 base, leaving 9 bases of the junction unmatched.

The CDR3 sequence is CASSSRPRQGDTEAFF. CDR3 bases: TGTGCCAGCAGCTCGAGACCCCGACAGGGGGACACTGAAGCTTTCTTT. This chain uses TRBV7-4 with TRBJ1-1, with TRBD1 identical over 9 bases. The CDR3 length is 16 residues. V lost 4 bases to trimming and J lost 3 bases; unmatched junction nucleotides: 9. Germline CDR1 SGHVT, CDR2 SQSDAQ.

This chain joins TRBV7-8 and TRBJ2-5; 8 nucleotides agree with TRBD2. Germline loops: CDR1 SGHVS, CDR2 FQNEAQ. This CDR3 has 17 amino acids. Trimming at V came to 1 base and at J to 11 bases, leaving 18 bases not matched to a gene. In nucleotides, the CDR3 is TGTGCCAGCAGCTTAGTGGTCGCGGGAGGTGGGTACAATGAGCAGTACTTC. This encodes CASSLVVAGGGYNEQYF.

In its sample, this clonotype is medium-sized. The chain uses TRBV7-8 and TRBJ2-1; the match to TRBD1 covers 8 bases. The CDR3 runs 15 residues. CDR1 is SGHVS and CDR2 is FQNEAQ in the germline V gene. The trim removed 1 base at V and 8 bases at J, leaving 7 bases unmatched. CDR3 in DNA: TGTGCCAGCAGCTTAGGGGCAGGGGGCTCCTATGAGCAGTTCTTC. Amino acids: CASSLGAGGSYEQFF.

This clonotype showed up many times. J is TRBJ2-5 and V is TRBV12-3 or TRBV12-4, with 12 nucleotides matching TRBD2. The CDR3 loop spans 17 amino acids. Trimming cost V 5 bases and J 1 base; bases outside gene matches: 8. The CDR3 sequence: CASSPPSGRASQETQYF. CDR3 coding DNA: TGTGCCAGCAGTCCTCCTAGCGGGAGGGCCTCCCAAGAGACCCAGTACTTC.

In its sample, this clonotype was seen many times. The chain is built from TRBV9 and TRBJ1-5, with D possibly matching TRBD1 (6 bases). From germline, CDR1 is SGDLS and CDR2 YYNGEE. V was shortened by 3 bases and J by 0 bases, with 7 bases between the two germline ends. The CDR3 is 14 amino acids. DNA of the CDR3: TGTGCCAGCAGCGGGACAGCTAGCAATCAGCCCCAGCATTTT. The encoded protein is CASSGTASNQPQHF.

This clonotype was found a few times. The chain combines TRBV18 with TRBJ2-7; 7 nucleotides match TRBD2. CDR1 is KGHSH and CDR2 is LQKENI in the germline V gene. The CDR3 is made up of 15 amino acids. V trimming: 6 bases; J trimming: 5 bases; junction bases outside the gene matches: 13. CDR3 coding DNA: TGTGCCAGCTCTCCCGGGGGGTCAGGAGCCCACGAGCAGTACTTC. It codes for CASSPGGSGAHEQYF.

This clonotype was observed a few times. Since no conserved phenylalanine or tryptophan closes the CDR3, a read error is the likely cause. No DNA is shown, since the ends of the CDR3 on it are uncertain; the CDR3 is the one TCRdb lists. V and J are TRBV28 and TRBJ1-1; the D call TRBD1 from the table was never checked on the DNA. CDR1 is MDHEN, CDR2 SYDVKM, per germline. The CDR3 spans 15 residues, counting both ends. The CDR3 sequence: CASRQGPSTSSTSGQ.

This clonotype came up many times. The V and J genes are TRBV6-2 or TRBV6-3 and TRBJ1-2; the match to TRBD1 covers 9 bases. CDR3 length equals 15 residues. CDR1 MNHEY and CDR2 SVGEGT come from the germline V gene. Trimming removed 6 bases from V and 4 bases from J; junction bases left unmatched: 9. CDR3 in DNA: TGTGCCAGCAGCCCCAGGGACAGGGCGTTCTATGGCTACACCTTC. It codes for CASSPRDRAFYGYTF.

The table lists this clonotype with a few counts. The V and J genes are TRBV5-1 and TRBJ2-3, with 9 bases aligning to TRBD2. The V gene end was trimmed by 7 bases and the J gene end by 2 bases; junction bases not matched to a gene: 2. The CDR3 sequence is 13 residues long. Germline V lookup: CDR1 SGHRS, CDR2 YFSETQ. CDR3 region: CASRGLATDTQYF. The CDR3 coding sequence is TGCGCCAGCCGGGGACTAGCCACAGATACGCAGTATTTT. The full variable domain, in which reference TRBV5-1 and TRBJ2-3 provide the parts outside the CDR3, is KAGVTQTPRYLIKTRGQQVTLSCSPISGHRSVSWYQQTPGQGLQFLFEYFSETQRNKGNFPGRFSGRQFSNSRSEMNVSTLELGDSALYLCASRGLATDTQYFGPGTRLTVL.

The rearrangement uses TRBV12-3 or TRBV12-4 and TRBJ2-5; 8 nucleotides match TRBD1. The DNA end lines up better with TRBJ2-7; the J call may be wrong. The CDR3 sequence is 15 residues long. The CDR3 sequence: CASSPARTGKCEQYF. The CDR3 DNA sequence: TGTGCCAGCAGCCCCGCCAGGACAGGGAAATGCGAGCAGTACTTC.

The gene calls are TRBV11-2 and TRBJ2-5; the D is unclear. The J call may be faulty, since TRBJ2-1 better matches the DNA end. CDR3 length: 17 residues. CDR1 and CDR2 (germline): SGHAT, FQNNGV. As DNA, the CDR3 is TGTGCCAGCAGCTTAGTCGGGTTGGCGTTGAGCTCCTACGAGCAGTTCTTC. It translates to CASSLVGLALSSYEQFF.

Only one count was recorded for this clonotype. The J gene is TRBJ2-1, the V gene TRBV6-8, with TRBD1 matching 8 bases. With 6 bases clipped from V and 3 bases from J, the junction kept 7 bases outside the gene matches. The V gene's germline CDR1 is MNHGY and CDR2 SAAAGT. The length of the CDR3 is 15 residues. Here the CDR3 DNA reads TGTGCCAGCAGCAACGGACAGGGCATCTACAATGAGCAGTTCTTC. Residues: CASSNGQGIYNEQFF.

This clonotype appeared many times. The chain links TRBV5-6 to TRBJ2-5, with 16 bases fitting TRBD2. Germline assignment: CDR1 SGHDT and CDR2 YYEEEE. The CDR3 spans 21 residues. V lost 0 bases, J lost 11 bases, and 22 bases stayed unmatched. In DNA form, the CDR3 reads TGTGCCAGCAGCTTGGAAATTGACAGGCCCCCGGGACTAGCGGGAGGGGAGGGGCAGTACTTC. It yields the protein CASSLEIDRPPGLAGGEGQYF.

This clonotype showed up many times. V is TRBV10-3 and J is TRBJ1-1; 7 bases are shared with TRBD1. The CDR3 is 14 amino acids. The V gene end was trimmed by 6 bases and the J gene end by 1 base; junction bases not matched to a gene: 5. CDR1 and CDR2 from the germline V gene are ENHRY and SYGVKD. This CDR3 reads CAIREGQWNTEAFF. The CDR3 nucleotides read TGTGCCATCAGAGAGGGACAGTGGAACACTGAAGCTTTCTTT.

This clonotype rates as medium-sized. V is TRBV28 and J is TRBJ1-1; D is unresolved. The length of the CDR3 is 16 residues. The ends were cut back, 4 bases at V and 0 bases at J, with 15 bases in the middle. Germline V gene data show CDR1 as MDHEN and CDR2 as SYDVKM. The CDR3 region has the DNA TGTGCCAGCAGTTCTATTTTGGTACTACTGAACACTGAAGCTTTCTTT. Translating gives CASSSILVLLNTEAFF.

This sequence joins TRBV12-3 or TRBV12-4 and TRBJ2-1, with 9 nucleotides matching TRBD2. After removal of 7 bases from V and 8 bases from J, the junction contained 6 bases not matched to a gene. CDR3 length: 13 amino acids. CDR3 nucleotides: TGTGCCAGCACTACCGGGACTAGCTATGAGCAGTTCTTC. Amino acid sequence: CASTTGTSYEQFF.

Within the sample, this clonotype is medium-sized. The J gene is TRBJ1-2, the V gene TRBV7-2; TRBD1 agrees at 11 bases. The V gene end was trimmed by 4 bases and the J gene end by 7 bases; junction bases not matched to a gene: 5. The length of the CDR3 is 14 residues. Germline CDR1 SGHTA, CDR2 FQGNSA. The CDR3 spells CASSSGQGASGYTF. In DNA form, the CDR3 reads TGTGCCAGCAGCTCAGGACAGGGGGCAAGTGGCTACACCTTC. The variable domain in full, completed from reference TRBV7-2 and TRBJ1-2, reads GAGVSQSPSNKVTEKGKDVELRCDPISGHTALYWYRQSLGQGLEFLIYFQGNSAPDKSGLPSDRFSAERTGGSVSTLTIQRTQQEDSAVYLCASSSGQGASGYTFGSGTRLTVV.

The rearrangement joins TRBV15 to TRBJ1-2; maybe TRBD1 (5 bases). V was shortened by 3 bases and J by 4 bases, with 9 bases between the two germline ends. Germline CDR1 LNHNV, CDR2 YYDKDF (reference sequence). The length of the CDR3 is 13 residues. As DNA, the CDR3 is TGTGCCACCAGCAGGGACAACGTCTATGGCTACACCTTC. Translation gives CATSRDNVYGYTF.

The chain is built from TRBV7-2 and TRBJ2-3, with 7 bases identical to TRBD2. The CDR3 spans 16 residues. V dropped 2 bases and J dropped 2; count of bases not matched to a gene: 7. Germline V CDR1 and CDR2: SGHTA, FQGNSA. CDR3 loop: CASSLRLAEPTDTQYF. The CDR3 nucleotides read TGTGCCAGCAGCTTAAGGCTAGCGGAGCCCACAGATACGCAGTATTTT.

This chain links TRBV6-1 with TRBJ2-3, with TRBD1 matching 7 bases. With the DNA end fitting TRBJ1-2 better, the J assignment may be wrong. The length of the CDR3 is 13 residues. Per the germline V gene, CDR1 is MNHNS and CDR2 is SASEGT. CDR3 region: CASRTGQNYGYTF. CDR3 coding DNA: TGTGCCAGCAGGACAGGGCAGAACTATGGCTACACCTTC.

This clonotype was picked up many times. This chain joins TRBV7-6 and TRBJ2-4, with 7 nucleotides matching TRBD1. The CDR3 totals 14 residues. The V gene's germline CDR1 is SGHVS and CDR2 FNYEAQ. J gave up 8 bases and V 6 bases, and 10 bases lay outside the gene matches. The CDR3: CASSTTGEWDIQYF. CDR3 nucleotide sequence: TGTGCCAGCAGTACTACAGGGGAATGGGACATTCAGTACTTC.

There are a few counts of this clonotype. This may stem from a read error, because a much larger clone lies one nucleotide away. The rearrangement uses TRBV6-2 or TRBV6-3 and TRBJ2-1, with D maybe TRBD1 (5 bases). TRBJ2-7 matches the DNA end more closely, so the J call is doubtful. Germline V gene sequence: CDR1 MNHEY, CDR2 SVGEGT. This CDR3 is built from 14 residues. CDR3 protein: CASSYDSSYNEQYF. In nucleotides, the CDR3 is TGTGCCAGCAGTTATGACAGCTCCTACAATGAGCAGTACTTC.

V is TRBV6-5 and J is TRBJ1-1; D perhaps matches TRBD1 (5 bases). Germline values: CDR1 MNHEY, CDR2 SVGAGI. The CDR3 sequence is 13 residues long. The V and J ends lost 2 bases and 6 bases respectively, with 10 bases between them. The CDR3 loop reads CASSYAGRAEAFF. The CDR3 DNA follows: TGTGCCAGCAGTTACGCAGGGCGAGCTGAAGCTTTCTTT.

This clonotype was observed many times. The V gene is TRBV11-3, the J gene TRBJ2-1, with TRBD2 matching 8 bases. The CDR3 runs 15 residues. Germline CDR1 and CDR2: SGHNT and YENEEA. V lost 3 bases to trimming and J lost 10 bases; unmatched junction nucleotides: 11. The CDR3 DNA follows: TGTGCCAGCAGCTTGGGCTTAGCGGGATCCACCGAGCAGTTCTTC. It encodes CASSLGLAGSTEQFF.

To note about this clonotype: Germline is not matched at one junction end, which may reflect a read error. The V gene is TRBV7-2, the J gene TRBJ2-4; 9 positions agree with TRBD1. The CDR3 has 15 residues. Per germline, CDR1 SGHTA and CDR2 FQGNSA. The CDR3: CASSLGQGDNSPLHF. CDR3 coding DNA: TGTGCCAGCAGCTTAGGACAGGGGGACAATTCACCCCTCCACTTC.

A few counts support this clonotype. This sequence joins TRBV27 and TRBJ2-3; perhaps D is TRBD1 or TRBD2 (5 bases each). CDR3 length: 15 residues. The germline V and J ends were trimmed by 5 bases and 8 bases, with 20 bases remaining between them. The germline gives CDR1 MNHEY, CDR2 SMNVEV (reference sequence). The CDR3 DNA reads as TGTGCCAGCAGTCCGGGACGAATGAGGTCAGGTACGCAGTATTTT. It codes for CASSPGRMRSGTQYF.